One sample yielded the 23 T cell receptor beta chains listed below, sequenced in a study of blood T cell repertoires in COVID-19. Measured with immunoSEQ multiplex PCR; TCRdb has only the in-frame clones, and not every one. The profile shows 75,000 to 95,000 clones, around 88% of them singletons. Sequenced input: peripheral blood. Receptor source: a man in his 60s with acute or convalescent COVID-19.

Turning to this clone: One end of the junction fails to match germline, which may point to a read error. The rearrangement joins TRBV4-1 to TRBJ1-2; D unresolved. Germline values: CDR1 MGHRA, CDR2 YSYEKL. CDR3 length: 11 amino acids. The CDR3 sequence is CASSLLNGYTF. CDR3 nucleotide sequence: TGCGCTAGCAGCCTCTTAAATGGCTACACCTTC.

V usage is TRBV3-1 (or the pseudogene TRBV3-2) and J usage is TRBJ2-2, with D hard to call. The CDR3 has 16 amino acids. Germline-derived CDR1 and CDR2 are LGHDT and YNNKEL (reference sequence). Trimming removed 0 bases from V and 3 bases from J, with 11 bases in between. The CDR3 reads CASSQDRVADTGELFF. In nucleotides, the CDR3 is TGTGCCAGCAGCCAAGATCGGGTCGCGGACACCGGGGAGCTGTTTTTT.

The genes are TRBV7-2 and TRBJ2-1, with 12 bases identical to TRBD2. Germline-derived CDR1 and CDR2 are SGHTA and FQGNSA. Trimming removed 1 base from V and 8 bases from J; junction bases left unmatched: 6. The CDR3 consists of 16 residues. DNA for the CDR3: TGTGCCAGCAGCTTAGGGCTAGCGGGGGGGCCCTATGAGCAGTTCTTC. Amino acid sequence: CASSLGLAGGPYEQFF.

The chain recombines TRBV11-3 with TRBJ1-1, with D possibly TRBD1 on 6 matching bases. CDR1 is SGHNT, CDR2 YENEEA, per germline. V was trimmed by 2 bases and J by 0 bases, leaving 10 bases between them. The CDR3 spans 15 residues. The CDR3 bases are TGTGCCAGCAGCTTAAGTGGGGGCATGAACACTGAAGCTTTCTTT. Amino acid sequence: CASSLSGGMNTEAFF.

This chain uses TRBV6-2 or TRBV6-3 with TRBJ1-1; TRBD1 matches 8 bases. This CDR3 is built from 16 residues. CDR1 is MNHEY and CDR2 is SVGEGT in the germline V gene. V dropped 2 bases and J dropped 0; count of bases not matched to a gene: 5. The CDR3 reads CASSYAVTGVNTEAFF. The CDR3 DNA follows: TGTGCCAGCAGTTACGCCGTGACAGGGGTGAACACTGAAGCTTTCTTT.

This sequence joins TRBV16 and TRBJ2-3; 10 bases fit TRBD2. CDR1 and CDR2 from the germline V gene are KGHSY and FQNENV. The CDR3 consists of 18 residues. V lost 1 base, J lost 5 bases, and 12 bases stayed unmatched. CDR3 DNA sequence: TGTGCCAGCAGCCAATTGCTGTCCACTAGCGGGGATGGAGATACGCAGTATTTT. This translates into CASSQLLSTSGDGDTQYF.

The rearrangement uses TRBV4-3 and TRBJ1-4; D ambiguous. CDR3 length: 13 residues. Germline V gene sequence: CDR1 LGHNA, CDR2 YSLEER. Trimming left V 1 base short and J 7 bases short, with 7 bases between. The CDR3 DNA follows: TGCGCCAGCAGCCAAGCCCACACTGAAAAACTGTTTTTT. Translating gives CASSQAHTEKLFF.

This clone was detected a few times. This sequence joins TRBV4-3 and TRBJ1-1, with D possibly TRBD1 on 5 matching bases. V lost 3 bases and J 1 base, leaving 6 bases between the germline ends. The germline CDR1 and CDR2 sequences are LGHNA and YSLEER. The CDR3 has 13 residues. This CDR3 is CASSHTGNTEAFF. CDR3 bases: TGCGCCAGCAGCCACACAGGGAACACTGAAGCTTTCTTT.

This clone ranks as large. The rearrangement uses TRBV30 and TRBJ2-7; tentative D call: TRBD2 (7 bases). Germline values: CDR1 GTSNPN, CDR2 SVGIG (reference sequence). V was shortened by 8 bases and J by 3 bases, with 14 bases between the two germline ends. The CDR3 runs 12 residues. CDR3 residues: CAGGGRNYEQYF. CDR3 DNA: TGTGCCGGGGGGGGCAGAAACTACGAGCAGTACTTC.

This clone appeared a few times. J is TRBJ1-2 and V is TRBV29-1; D is perhaps TRBD1 (5 bases). Germline CDR1 SQVTM, CDR2 ANQGSEA. The CDR3 is 14 amino acids. V was shortened by 3 bases and J by 3 bases, with 14 bases between the two germline ends. DNA for the CDR3: TGCAGCGTTGACAAGGCAGGGAAACACTATGGCTACACCTTC. Translated: CSVDKAGKHYGYTF.

The chain combines TRBV29-1 with TRBJ2-1, with 10 positions matching TRBD2. CDR3 length: 14 amino acids. CDR1 and CDR2 from the germline V gene are SQVTM and ANQGSEA. V was pared by 3 bases and J by 9 bases, with 8 bases of the junction left unmatched. This CDR3 is CSVERLAGEGEQFF. The CDR3 DNA reads TGCAGCGTTGAGAGACTAGCGGGCGAGGGTGAGCAGTTCTTC.

This rearrangement joins TRBV3-1 (or the pseudogene TRBV3-2) to TRBJ1-4; TRBD1 might be the D (6 bases). The CDR3 is 14 residues long. The V gene's germline CDR1 is LGHDT and CDR2 YNNKEL (reference sequence). V gave up 3 bases and J gave up 4 bases, with 9 bases separating them. The CDR3: CASSQAGVNEKLFF. CDR3 in DNA: TGTGCCAGCAGCCAGGCAGGGGTTAATGAAAAACTGTTTTTT.

A single count supports this clone. V is TRBV19 and J is TRBJ2-3; 11 bases align to TRBD2. The CDR3 runs 16 residues. Germline lookup yields CDR1 LNHDA and CDR2 SQIVND (reference sequence). Trimming removed 5 bases from V and 2 bases from J; junction bases left unmatched: 6. CDR3 nucleotide sequence: TGTGCCAGTAGTGCCTCTAGCGGGGGGTCCACAGATACGCAGTATTTT. Protein product: CASSASSGGSTDTQYF.

This clone was seen repeatedly, ten times or more. V gene TRBV7-9 combines with J gene TRBJ1-5; TRBD1 aligns across 8 bases. There are 16 residues in the CDR3. The germline gives CDR1 SEHNR, CDR2 FQNEAQ (reference sequence). V gave up 1 base and J gave up 3 bases; unmatched junction bases: 5. CDR3 in amino acids: CASSLDSQGANQPQHF. CDR3 DNA sequence: TGTGCCAGCAGCTTAGATAGTCAGGGGGCCAATCAGCCCCAGCATTTT.

CDR3: CASSPQGSDNSPLHF. In DNA, the CDR3 is TGTGCCAGCTCACCGCAGGGTTCCGATAATTCACCCCTCCACTTT. This chain joins TRBV18 and TRBJ1-6; a weak D match, TRBD1 (5 bases). Trimming stripped 3 bases from V and 5 bases from J, with 11 bases between. CDR3 length equals 15 residues. CDR1 and CDR2 (germline): KGHSH, LQKENI.

The chain joins TRBV7-9 to TRBJ1-2; tentatively, D is TRBD1 (6 bases). CDR3 length: 14 amino acids. V was pared by 5 bases and J by 4 bases, with 14 bases between. Germline V lookup: CDR1 SEHNR, CDR2 FQNEAQ (reference sequence). CDR3 amino acids: CASSTGWDTYGYTF. DNA of the CDR3: TGTGCCAGCAGCACCGGATGGGACACCTATGGCTACACCTTC.

The genes are TRBV27 and TRBJ1-6, with 7 positions matching TRBD1. With 2 bases clipped from V and 8 bases from J, the junction kept 6 bases outside the gene matches. Germline V gene lookup returns CDR1 MNHEY and CDR2 SMNVEV (reference sequence). This CDR3 region has 15 residues. CDR3 loop: CASSLAGGFDSPLHF. CDR3 nucleotide sequence: TGTGCCAGCAGTTTAGCAGGGGGTTTCGATTCACCCCTCCACTTT.

The chain combines TRBV3-1 (or the pseudogene TRBV3-2) with TRBJ2-3; 12 nucleotides match TRBD1. The germline gives CDR1 LGHDT, CDR2 YNNKEL (reference sequence). This CDR3 spans 15 amino acids. With V trimmed by 3 bases and J by 5 bases, 3 bases remained unmatched. The CDR3 sequence: CASSQGQGAGDTQYF. The CDR3 DNA is TGTGCCAGCAGCCAGGGACAGGGGGCGGGAGATACGCAGTATTTT.

This clone was recorded once. The rearrangement links TRBV18 to TRBJ2-5; TRBD2 matches 10 bases. The V gene end was trimmed by 3 bases and the J gene end by 1 base; junction bases not matched to a gene: 5. Germline V lookup: CDR1 KGHSH, CDR2 LQKENI. The CDR3 extends over 16 amino acids. The CDR3, as DNA: TGTGCCAGCTCACCTTCAGCGGGGGGGCCCCAAGAGACCCAGTACTTC. Its protein is CASSPSAGGPQETQYF.

This chain links TRBV30 with TRBJ1-6; 8 nucleotides match TRBD1. V shed 2 bases and J 8 bases; nucleotides not matched to a gene: 2. Germline V gene sequence: CDR1 GTSNPN, CDR2 SVGIG (reference sequence). The CDR3 contains 13 residues. The CDR3 DNA sequence: TGTGCCTGGAGTCTACAGGGGGATTCACCCCTCCACTTT. Translation: CAWSLQGDSPLHF.

This chain connects TRBV20-1 to TRBJ2-3, with TRBD2 matching over 8 bases. The CDR3 length is 16 residues. Germline V CDR1 and CDR2: DFQATT, SNEGSKA (reference sequence). The junction had 9 bases not matched to a gene; V was cut back by 3 bases and J by 1 base. CDR3 bases: TGCAGTGCTAGTACTCCCGGGGGGGGAGGCACAGATACGCAGTATTTT. The encoded protein is CSASTPGGGGTDTQYF.

The gene calls are TRBV4-3 and TRBJ1-1; D possibly corresponds to TRBD1 (6 bases). The CDR3 totals 15 residues. The germline gives CDR1 LGHNA, CDR2 YSLEER. The V gene lost 1 base and the J gene lost 11 bases, with 20 bases spanning the gap. The CDR3 DNA reads as TGCGCCAGCAGCCAAGGGGGGCAAGGCCATTACATTGCTTTCTTT. Translation: CASSQGGQGHYIAFF.

The chain carries TRBV7-8 and TRBJ1-2; tentative D call: TRBD1 (5 bases). In germline, CDR1 is SGHVS, CDR2 FQNEAQ. This CDR3 region has 14 residues. V lost 1 base and J lost 6, with 12 bases in between. The CDR3 here is CASSLGQTGHGYTF. For the CDR3, the DNA is TGTGCCAGCAGCTTAGGGCAAACAGGCCATGGCTACACCTTC.